The 20 T cell receptor beta chains below come from one sample, sequenced in a study of T cell changes during pregnancy in multiple sclerosis. Method: immunoSEQ multiplex PCR; TCRdb's copy keeps in-frame clones and lacks some. The sample records just under 85,000 clones, approximately 91% being singletons. The source was peripheral blood, collected in the first trimester of pregnancy. Every receptor here comes from a female donor with multiple sclerosis, enrolled in a pregnancy study.

The rearrangement joins TRBV14 to TRBJ2-3, with 9 bases lining up with TRBD2. This CDR3 comprises 16 residues. J was trimmed by 9 bases and V by 4 bases; bases with no gene match: 14. Germline V lookup: CDR1 SGHDN, CDR2 FVKESK. CDR3 DNA sequence: TGTGCCAGCAGCCGGATTGGCGGGGGGGCCAGCTTAACGCAGTATTTT. This codes for CASSRIGGGASLTQYF.

The rearrangement uses TRBV11-3 and TRBJ2-2; D unclear. The V gene's germline CDR1 is SGHNT and CDR2 YENEEA. Trimming cost V 4 bases and J 1 base, with 7 bases left between them. This CDR3 has 14 residues. The chain's CDR3 is CASSSHRNTGELFF. The CDR3 DNA sequence: TGTGCCAGCAGCTCCCATAGGAACACCGGGGAGCTGTTTTTT.

Only one count was recorded for this clone. This chain uses TRBV6-7 with TRBJ1-2; TRBD1 might be the D (5 bases). TRBV6-7 is identified as an open reading frame with a role that is uncertain. The CDR3 consists of 18 residues. The germline V and J ends were trimmed by 2 bases and 5 bases, with 24 bases remaining between them. CDR3 bases: TGTGCCAGCAGTTACCCTTACAGGTGCCCCCATCGTTATTATGGCTACACCTTC. Translating gives CASSYPYRCPHRYYGYTF.

V is TRBV19 and J is TRBJ2-2; D is ambiguous. Germline V gene sequence: CDR1 LNHDA, CDR2 SQIVND (reference sequence). There are 13 residues in the CDR3. With 5 bases removed from V and 1 base from J, the gap between germline ends came to 5 bases. As DNA, the CDR3 is TGTGCCAGTAGTCGACTGAACACCGGGGAGCTGTTTTTT. The encoded protein is CASSRLNTGELFF.

This clone was found once. The chain combines TRBV5-1 with TRBJ2-4; D is perhaps TRBD2 (5 bases). The CDR3 length is 16 residues. The germline gives CDR1 SGHRS, CDR2 YFSETQ. V lost 0 bases to trimming and J lost 0 bases, with 10 bases between them. Here the CDR3 DNA reads TGCGCCAGCAGCTTGGATGGAGGTAGAGCCAAAAACATTCAGTACTTC. Its translation: CASSLDGGRAKNIQYF.

V is TRBV7-2 and J is TRBJ1-2; TRBD1 matches 7 bases. The CDR3 length is 15 residues. V lost 4 bases to trimming and J lost 1 base; unmatched junction nucleotides: 6. Looked up from germline, CDR1 is SGHTA and CDR2 is FQGNSA. CDR3 sequence (DNA): TGTGCCAGCAGCTCAGGCGACAGGGTTAACTATGGCTACACCTTC. It specifies CASSSGDRVNYGYTF.

The CDR3 nucleotides are TGCGCCAGCAGCCTATGGGCGGGTATTAACACCGGGGAGCTGTTTTTT. Translating it yields CASSLWAGINTGELFF. V gene TRBV4-1 combines with J gene TRBJ2-2; D may be TRBD2 (5 bases). CDR3 length: 16 amino acids. Germline values: CDR1 MGHRA, CDR2 YSYEKL. V lost 4 bases and J 2 bases, leaving 14 bases between the germline ends.

V usage is TRBV15 and J usage is TRBJ2-7, with TRBD1 as a possible D gene (5 bases). The length of the CDR3 is 17 residues. With 1 base removed from V and 3 bases from J, the gap between germline ends came to 19 bases. CDR1 is LNHNV and CDR2 is YYDKDF in the germline V gene (reference sequence). The CDR3 loop is CATSRAALGAIFYEQYF. Here the CDR3 DNA reads TGTGCCACCAGCAGAGCAGCCCTAGGGGCAATTTTCTACGAGCAGTACTTC.

V usage is TRBV11-1 and J usage is TRBJ2-2; TRBD1 agrees at 9 bases. Germline values: CDR1 SGHAT, CDR2 FQDESV (reference sequence). Trimming at V came to 6 bases and at J to 5 bases, leaving 10 bases not matched to a gene. This CDR3 contains 16 residues. The CDR3 DNA reads TGTGCCAGCAGTTCGTCCGGGACAGGGTTTACCGGGGAGCTGTTTTTT. It translates to CASSSSGTGFTGELFF.

CDR3 residues: CASSSPRSRGAGDTQYF. The DNA of the CDR3 is TGTGCCAGCAGCTCCCCTAGATCCCGGGGGGCGGGAGATACGCAGTATTTT. This chain uses TRBV7-3 with TRBJ2-3, with D possibly being TRBD2 (7 bases). This CDR3 comprises 17 residues. The V gene lost 4 bases and the J gene lost 5 bases, with 22 bases spanning the gap. Looked up from germline, CDR1 is SGHTA and CDR2 is FQGTGA.

V and J are TRBV5-6 and TRBJ2-7, with 8 positions matching TRBD1. Per germline, CDR1 SGHDT and CDR2 YYEEEE. Germline trimming cut 4 bases from V and 2 bases from J; bases unmatched to any gene: 8. The CDR3 is 15 residues long. CDR3: CASSPGQVTPYEQYF. CDR3 coding DNA: TGTGCCAGCAGCCCGGGACAGGTGACTCCCTACGAGCAGTACTTC.

The rearrangement joins TRBV7-9 to TRBJ2-5, with 12 nucleotides matching TRBD2. J gave up 1 base and V 3 bases, and 9 bases lay outside the gene matches. The CDR3 loop spans 18 amino acids. Germline CDR1 reads SEHNR; CDR2 reads FQNEAQ (reference sequence). The CDR3 nucleotides read TGTGCCAGCAGCTTTTTTGGACTAGCGGGATTGTCCCAAGAGACCCAGTACTTC. Translated, it gives CASSFFGLAGLSQETQYF.

This sequence joins TRBV29-1 and TRBJ1-2, with D tentatively TRBD1 (6 bases). Germline lookup yields CDR1 SQVTM and CDR2 ANQGSEA. The V end was cut by 1 base, the J end by 4 bases, with 10 bases between. CDR3 length: 13 amino acids. As DNA, the CDR3 is TGCAGCGTTGAAGGAGTACAGGGCTATGGCTACACCTTC. It codes for CSVEGVQGYGYTF.

The chain combines TRBV13 with TRBJ1-4; TRBD1 matches at 7 bases. J was trimmed by 0 bases and V by 5 bases; bases with no gene match: 6. The CDR3 has 16 residues. Germline V gene lookup returns CDR1 PRHDT and CDR2 FYEKMQ (reference sequence). The CDR3 nucleotides read TGTGCCAGCAGCAGAAGAACAGGGGCAACTAATGAAAAACTGTTTTTT. It translates to CASSRRTGATNEKLFF.

The chain combines TRBV28 with TRBJ1-1; TRBD1 is a possible D gene (5 bases). Trimming removed 4 bases from V and 2 bases from J, with 17 bases in between. The germline gives CDR1 MDHEN, CDR2 SYDVKM. The CDR3 is made up of 16 amino acids. The CDR3 reads CASSWGGSASNTEAFF. The CDR3 DNA follows: TGTGCCAGCAGTTGGGGGGGTTCCGCGTCTAACACTGAAGCTTTCTTT.

The chain links TRBV7-3 to TRBJ2-3; TRBD2 aligns across 7 bases. CDR3 size: 16 residues. V shed 3 bases, J shed 6 bases, and the junction held 12 bases outside the gene matches. Germline values: CDR1 SGHTA, CDR2 FQGTGA. In DNA, the CDR3 is TGTGCCAGCAGCTTGGGGGGGAGCATTCGCTCGGATACGCAGTATTTT. Protein: CASSLGGSIRSDTQYF. The full variable domain, in which reference TRBV7-3 and TRBJ2-3 provide the parts outside the CDR3, is GAGVSQTPSNKVTEKGKYVELRCDPISGHTALYWYRQSLGQGPEFLIYFQGTGAADDSGLPNDRFFAVRPEGSVSTLKIQRTERGDSAVYLCASSLGGSIRSDTQYFGPGTRLTVL.

V and J are TRBV7-2 and TRBJ2-3; 8 positions match TRBD2. CDR1 and CDR2 (germline): SGHTA, FQGNSA. The CDR3 spans 16 residues. Trimming took 5 bases from V and 8 from J; bases not matched to a gene: 15. This CDR3 reads CASSLRGGLRSVTQYF. The CDR3 region has the DNA TGTGCCAGCAGCCTACGGGGGGGGTTACGGTCGGTTACGCAGTATTTT.

J is TRBJ2-1 and V is TRBV9, with 10 bases identical to TRBD1. The CDR3 covers 16 residues. V shed 4 bases, J shed 4 bases, and the junction held 8 bases outside the gene matches. Germline V gene data show CDR1 as SGDLS and CDR2 as YYNGEE. CDR3 amino acids: CASSSGTGDGYNEQFF. DNA of the CDR3: TGTGCCAGCAGCTCTGGGACAGGGGACGGGTACAATGAGCAGTTCTTC.

V gene TRBV7-2 combines with J gene TRBJ2-1; a weak D match, TRBD2 (5 bases). The ends were cut back, 5 bases at V and 2 bases at J, with 16 bases in the middle. The CDR3 has 16 residues. Germline V lookup: CDR1 SGHTA, CDR2 FQGNSA. CDR3 in DNA: TGTGCCAGCAGCAGATACCAGCGGAAGACCTACAATGAGCAGTTCTTC. Translated, it gives CASSRYQRKTYNEQFF. Looking up the rest from reference TRBV7-2 and TRBJ2-1 gives the full variable domain: GAGVSQSPSNKVTEKGKDVELRCDPISGHTALYWYRQSLGQGLEFLIYFQGNSAPDKSGLPSDRFSAERTGGSVSTLTIQRTQQEDSAVYLCASSRYQRKTYNEQFFGPGTRLTVL.

The genes are TRBV27 and TRBJ1-5; TRBD1 agrees at 10 bases. Looked up from germline, CDR1 is MNHEY and CDR2 is SMNVEV (reference sequence). The ends lost 5 bases at V and 6 bases at J; junction bases unmatched: 10. This CDR3 has 16 residues. The CDR3 DNA follows: TGTGCCAGCAGTCCACTAGGACAGGGGGGCATTCAGCCCCAGCATTTT. Translated: CASSPLGQGGIQPQHF.